The sequence of this T cell receptor beta chain was determined in a study of blood T cell repertoires in COVID-19. The germline V gene has CDR1 SGHRS and CDR2 YFSETQ. The CDR3 runs 14 residues. The V segment lost 1 base and the J segment 7 bases; nucleotides outside the gene matches: 2. Using immunoSEQ multiplex PCR, the repertoire was profiled, and TCRdb retains in-frame clones only, with some absent. The sample lists about 220,000 clones, just over 85% occurring once. The receptor's source is a man between 25 and 39 years old who had recovered from COVID-19. The V gene is TRBV5-1, the J gene TRBJ2-1; 10 bases are a match to TRBD2. Sequencing input: peripheral blood. CDR3 in amino acids: CASSLPSGGNEQFF. CDR3 nucleotides: TGCGCCAGCAGCTTGCCTAGCGGGGGTAATGAGCAGTTCTTC.